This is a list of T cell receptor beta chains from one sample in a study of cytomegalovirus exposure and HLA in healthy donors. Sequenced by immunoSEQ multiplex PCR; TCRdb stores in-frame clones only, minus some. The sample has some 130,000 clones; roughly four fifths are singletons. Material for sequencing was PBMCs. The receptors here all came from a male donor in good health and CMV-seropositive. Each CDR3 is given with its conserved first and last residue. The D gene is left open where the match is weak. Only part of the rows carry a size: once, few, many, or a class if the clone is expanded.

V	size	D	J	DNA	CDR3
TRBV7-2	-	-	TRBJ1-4	TGTGCCAGCAGCTTAGGACCGAGACGGAGTAGCGAAAAACTGTTTTTT	CASSLGPRRSSEKLFF
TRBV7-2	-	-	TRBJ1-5	TGTGCCAGCAGCATCCGAGGACAACAGCCCCAGCATTTT	CASSIRGQQPQHF
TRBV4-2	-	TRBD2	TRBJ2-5	TGTGCCAGCAGCCAATTCTTGGGGGAGGGCGGGACCCAGTACTTC	CASSQFLGEGGTQYF
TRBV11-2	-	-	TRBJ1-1	TGTGCCAGCAGCTCCCCCTCTGACACTGAAGCTTTCTTT	CASSSPSDTEAFF
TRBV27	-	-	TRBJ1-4	TGTGCCAGCAGCGGGGGTGGGAGGGAAAAACTGTTTTTT	CASSGGGREKLFF
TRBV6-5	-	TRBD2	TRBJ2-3	TGTGCCAGCAGCTCTAGCGGGAGAGGCACAGATACGCAGTATTTT	CASSSSGRGTDTQYF
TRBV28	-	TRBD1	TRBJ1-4	TGTGCCAGCAGTTCCCGGGACAGGTCCCTATTCGGTGAAAAACTGTTTTTT	CASSSRDRSLFGEKLFF
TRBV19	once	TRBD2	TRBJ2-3	TGTGCCAGTAGTTCTGCTAGCGGGGAAACAGATACGCAGTATTTT	CASSSASGETDTQYF
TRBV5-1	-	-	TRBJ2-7	TGCGCCAGCAGCTTGGATGGGACATGGCTCCTCTTC	CASSLDGTWLLF
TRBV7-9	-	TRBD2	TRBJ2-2	TGTGCCAGCAGGTTGACTAGCGGGATAACCGGGGAGCTGTTTTTT	CASRLTSGITGELFF
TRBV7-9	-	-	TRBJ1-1	TGTGCCAGCAGCTCAAGGGACATAATGAACACTGAAGCTTTCTTT	CASSSRDIMNTEAFF
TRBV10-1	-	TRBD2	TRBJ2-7	TGCGCCAGCAGGGAGGGGTGCGGGAGCTCCTACGAGCAGTACTTC	CASREGCGSSYEQYF
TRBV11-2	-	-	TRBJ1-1	TGTGCCAGCAGCTTAGAGGGAGTAACGACGGGGACTGAAGCTTTCTTT	CASSLEGVTTGTEAFF
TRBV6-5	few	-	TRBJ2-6	TGTGCCAGCAGCCGGACAGCATCTGGGGCCAACGTCCTGACTTTC	CASSRTASGANVLTF
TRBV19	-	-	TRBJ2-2	TGTGCCAGTATAAACTTAGCGGCCCCGGCCACCGGGGAGCTGTTTTTT	CASINLAAPATGELFF
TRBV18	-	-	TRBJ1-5	TGTGCCAGCTCAGCCAACGCGGCACAGGGCGATCAGCCCCAGCATTTT	CASSANAAQGDQPQHF